The sequence of this T cell receptor (beta chain) was determined in a study of cytomegalovirus exposure and HLA in healthy donors. General study points: According to an earlier analysis, most TCR beta V segments yielded productive rearrangements about 90% or about 30% of the time. One variant, a missense change in DCLRE1C, was linked in a later analysis to TCR beta V- and J-gene trimming. Most TCR sequences were uncommon, yet certain public TCRs appeared in many donors.

This PCR relied on a set of 60 Vbeta primers and 13 Jbeta primers. Per the authors' pipeline: An analysis that came later counted tens of millions of unique TCR beta chains, some 11 million shared. The method was immunoSEQ multiplex PCR; TCRdb's version includes in-frame clones alone and lacks a portion of them. The V and J calls and the clone size are those of that table, but D and trimming were determined from the DNA. In total, the table holds around 120,000 clones. CDR3 size: 15 residues. The germline V gene encodes CDR1 LNHDA and CDR2 SQIVND (reference sequence). Trimming took 0 bases from V and 0 from J, leaving 8 bases between them. Details on this clone: No antigen is known for it.

The sequence derives from a man aged 45 to 65 in good health and CMV-seronegative. The specimen sequenced was PBMCs. V is TRBV19 and J is TRBJ1-2; D unclear. The DNA for the CDR3 is TGTGCCAGTAGTATAGAGGGCATTACTAACTATGGCTACACCTTC. Translation: CASSIEGITNYGYTF.